Each of the 17 T cell receptor beta chains below was sequenced from the same sample in a study of T cells after yellow fever vaccination. TCRdb re-called the 5' RACE reads through MiXCR, storing one row per CDR3 protein. The sample yields about 310,000 distinct CDR3 sequences, roughly 3.5% seen once. Sequenced here: PBMCs, sampled on the day of the yellow fever booster vaccination. These receptors originate from a man between 18 and 35 years old who received the YFV17D yellow fever vaccine.

V usage is TRBV12-3 or TRBV12-4 and J usage is TRBJ2-1; 11 nucleotides align to TRBD2. With 6 bases clipped from V and 7 bases from J, the junction kept 11 bases outside the gene matches. The CDR3 totals 16 residues. The CDR3 region is CASSRILAGGENEQFF. The DNA of the CDR3 is TGTGCCAGCAGCCGAATCCTAGCGGGGGGAGAAAATGAGCAGTTCTTC.

This clonotype has at least ten counts. J is TRBJ1-1 and V is TRBV5-1; D is ambiguous. Germline CDR1 reads SGHRS; CDR2 reads YFSETQ. Between the trimmed V and J ends, which lost 1 base and 0 bases, there was a span of 4 bases. The CDR3 loop spans 13 amino acids. The chain's CDR3 is CASSLRVNTEAFF. CDR3 bases: TGCGCCAGCAGCTTGCGCGTGAACACTGAAGCTTTCTTT. The full variable domain, its missing parts supplied by reference TRBV5-1 and TRBJ1-1, is KAGVTQTPRYLIKTRGQQVTLSCSPISGHRSVSWYQQTPGQGLQFLFEYFSETQRNKGNFPGRFSGRQFSNSRSEMNVSTLELGDSALYLCASSLRVNTEAFFGQGTRLTVV.

This clonotype came up many times. This chain's CDR3 is CASSEKRTSGGHETQYF. The CDR3, as DNA: TGTGCCAGCAGCGAGAAACGGACTAGCGGGGGGCACGAGACCCAGTACTTC. The V gene is TRBV7-9, the J gene TRBJ2-5; 14 nucleotides line up with TRBD2. This CDR3 is built from 17 residues. Germline lookup yields CDR1 SEHNR and CDR2 FQNEAQ (reference sequence). The V segment lost 5 bases and the J segment 5 bases; nucleotides outside the gene matches: 10.

This clonotype was detected a few times. This CDR3 is CASSIGYTEAFF. In DNA, the CDR3 is TGTGCCAGTAGTATCGGGTACACTGAAGCTTTCTTT. The rearrangement joins TRBV19 to TRBJ1-1; D is undetermined. Germline-derived CDR1 and CDR2 are LNHDA and SQIVND (reference sequence). Deletions cut 3 bases from V and 3 bases from J, with 5 bases between. The CDR3 consists of 12 residues.

The sample holds a few counts of this clonotype. The gene calls are TRBV5-6 and TRBJ1-5, with D possibly matching TRBD1 (6 bases). Trimming took 4 bases from V and 5 from J, leaving 13 bases between them. There are 14 residues in the CDR3. Germline-derived CDR1 and CDR2 are SGHDT and YYEEEE. CDR3 DNA sequence: TGTGCCAGCAGCGATCGGACAGACCATCAGCCCCAGCATTTT. Residues: CASSDRTDHQPQHF.

This clonotype came up many times. V gene TRBV4-3 combines with J gene TRBJ1-2; no clear D gene. Trimming stripped 5 bases from V and 9 bases from J, with 16 bases between. CDR1 LGHNA and CDR2 YSLEER come from the germline V gene. CDR3 length: 13 amino acids. CDR3: CASSVGQRDSYTF. The DNA for the CDR3 is TGCGCCAGCAGCGTAGGGCAAAGGGATAGCTACACCTTC.

The chain recombines TRBV5-1 with TRBJ1-2; 10 bases are a match to TRBD1. Germline assignment: CDR1 SGHRS and CDR2 YFSETQ. The CDR3 totals 16 residues. After removal of 0 bases from V and 6 bases from J, the junction contained 8 bases not matched to a gene. The CDR3 coding sequence is TGCGCCAGCAGCTTGGACCCCGGGACAGGGGTAAATGGCTACACCTTC. Translated: CASSLDPGTGVNGYTF.

V gene TRBV4-1 combines with J gene TRBJ2-2; possible D gene TRBD1, 5 bases. Deletions cut 6 bases from V and 8 bases from J, with 19 bases between. The CDR3 is made up of 15 amino acids. Germline values: CDR1 MGHRA, CDR2 YSYEKL. The CDR3 DNA sequence: TGCGCCAGCAGACACACTTTTCAGGGTGCGGGGGAGCTGTTTTTT. Translating gives CASRHTFQGAGELFF.

The sample holds many counts of this clonotype. The chain couples TRBV4-1 to TRBJ2-7; D call uncertain. CDR1 is MGHRA and CDR2 is YSYEKL in the germline V gene. Trimming removed 0 bases at V and 0 bases at J, with 6 bases between. The CDR3 has 14 residues. CDR3 bases: TGCGCCAGCAGCCAAGATACGAGCTCCTACGAGCAGTACTTC. Translating it yields CASSQDTSSYEQYF.

This clonotype showed up just a few times. The gene calls are TRBV12-3 or TRBV12-4 and TRBJ2-1; D remains ambiguous. The CDR3 has 11 residues. V shed 3 bases and J shed 10 bases, with 7 bases lying between them. This chain's CDR3 is CASSFFREQFF. The CDR3 DNA reads as TGTGCCAGCAGTTTCTTCCGGGAGCAGTTCTTC.

This clonotype appeared many times. V gene TRBV15 combines with J gene TRBJ2-5, with TRBD1 identical over 7 bases. Germline assignment: CDR1 LNHNV and CDR2 YYDKDF (reference sequence). The CDR3 has 14 amino acids. V lost 5 bases to trimming and J lost 2 bases; unmatched junction nucleotides: 5. In DNA, the CDR3 is TGTGCCACCAGCGACCCGGGACAGCAAGAGACCCAGTACTTC. Encoded protein: CATSDPGQQETQYF.

This chain links TRBV5-1 with TRBJ1-1; 9 bases fit TRBD1. The CDR3 sequence is 14 residues long. The germline gives CDR1 SGHRS, CDR2 YFSETQ. V gave up 3 bases and J gave up 10 bases; unmatched junction bases: 10. The CDR3 nucleotides read TGCGCCAGCAGCTCCGGGGCAGGACAGGGGAGAGCTTTCTTT. This codes for CASSSGAGQGRAFF. Full variable domain (missing parts from reference TRBV5-1 and TRBJ1-1): KAGVTQTPRYLIKTRGQQVTLSCSPISGHRSVSWYQQTPGQGLQFLFEYFSETQRNKGNFPGRFSGRQFSNSRSEMNVSTLELGDSALYLCASSSGAGQGRAFFGQGTRLTVV.

The rearrangement links TRBV19 to TRBJ1-2, with TRBD1 matching 7 bases. This CDR3 is 14 amino acids long. V trimming: 5 bases; J trimming: 4 bases; junction bases outside the gene matches: 7. Germline CDR1 is LNHDA and CDR2 is SQIVND (reference sequence). CDR3 sequence (DNA): TGTGCCAGTAGTTTCCTGAGGACAGGCTATGGCTACACCTTC. Translation gives CASSFLRTGYGYTF.

At least ten counts were recorded for this clonotype. The J gene is TRBJ1-6, the V gene TRBV27, with 10 bases that match TRBD1. V lost 3 bases and J lost 4; bases outside the gene matches: 12. There are 19 residues in the CDR3. Germline V gene data show CDR1 as MNHEY and CDR2 as SMNVEV (reference sequence). CDR3 amino acids: CASSFTAGTGDYYNSPLHF. The CDR3 DNA reads as TGTGCCAGCAGTTTCACAGCCGGGACAGGGGATTATTATAATTCACCCCTCCACTTT.

This clonotype was counted ten times or more. V gene TRBV7-2 combines with J gene TRBJ2-7; tentatively, D is TRBD1 (7 bases). Germline-derived CDR1 and CDR2 are SGHTA and FQGNSA. The CDR3 has 15 residues. Trimming pared 4 bases from V and 3 bases from J, leaving 16 bases between. Here the CDR3 reads CASSSGSQGGYEQYF. CDR3 coding DNA: TGTGCCAGCAGCTCCGGGTCGCAGGGGGGCTACGAGCAGTACTTC.

This clonotype occurred a few times. The V gene is TRBV5-6, the J gene TRBJ2-7; D possibly corresponds to TRBD2 (5 bases). Looked up from germline, CDR1 is SGHDT and CDR2 is YYEEEE. V lost 1 base and J 3 bases, leaving 5 bases between the germline ends. This CDR3 region has 12 residues. The CDR3 bases are TGTGCCAGCAGCTTGCGGGACTACGAGCAGTACGTC. Translating gives CASSLRDYEQYV.

This clonotype showed up just a few times. The rearrangement links TRBV4-2 to TRBJ1-1, with D maybe TRBD1 (5 bases). Germline-derived CDR1 and CDR2 are LGHNA and YNFKEQ. Deletions cut 1 base from V and 8 bases from J, with 11 bases between. The CDR3 covers 13 residues. CDR3 sequence: CASSQGGEREAFF. CDR3 coding DNA: TGTGCCAGCAGCCAAGGGGGCGAGCGAGAAGCTTTCTTT.